The following is a T cell receptor beta chain sequence with its context. Its matching antigen is unknown. The source of the sample is a study of CD8+ T cells in alopecia areata. Study results and caveats: Lesional scalp displayed greater clonality than normal scalp, most notably in alopecia totalis/universalis. Mouse data revealed clearer TCR sharing than patient data did, a gap possibly tied to HLA.

Sorting separated CD4+ and CD8+ T cells out of PBMCs. V trimming: 0 bases; J trimming: 7 bases; junction bases outside the gene matches: 12. This CDR3 has 18 amino acids. The germline CDR1 and CDR2 sequences are LGHNA and YSLEER. Reverse transcription of extracted RNA yielded cDNA, which provided the sequencing template. Measured with immunoSEQ multiplex PCR; TCRdb has only the in-frame clones, and not every one. Of 98,000 or so clones in the sample, approximately 59% were seen once. What was sequenced was CD8+ T cells sorted from blood. The TCR comes from a human donor in good health. The J gene is TRBJ1-6, the V gene TRBV4-3, with 7 bases that match TRBD1. CDR3 sequence (DNA): TGCGCCAGCAGCCAAGACGCCATGACAGGGTCAATAAATTCACCCCTCCACTTT. It codes for CASSQDAMTGSINSPLHF.